Shown below are 13 T cell receptor beta chains from a single sample sequenced in a study of tumor-infiltrating lymphocytes in primary liver carcinoma. Researchers generated TCR beta cDNA from approximately 520 ng of total RNA, relying on a constant-region primer. TCR beta libraries came from three nested multiplex PCR rounds using slightly modified ARM-PCR. Running about 11 cycles apiece, the first two PCR rounds relied on TRBV1-TRBV30 forward primers together with a C-beta reverse primer. TCRdb reprocessed the multiplex PCR reads with MiXCR, giving one entry per CDR3 protein. The sample records 300,000 to 400,000 distinct CDR3 sequences, 55% to 65% being singletons. In addition to blood RNA drawn from unsorted whole blood, germline DNA was extracted. Sample: peripheral blood. The receptors shown here come from a man in his forties with primary liver carcinoma and hepatitis B virus infection.

Details on this clonotype: Given a much more abundant clone one base away, this may be a read error. The rearrangement uses TRBV29-1 and TRBJ2-5; the match to TRBD1 covers 8 bases. V was clipped by 7 bases and J by 5 bases; unmatched bases: 6. The CDR3 is made up of 12 amino acids. Germline V lookup: CDR1 SQVTM, CDR2 ANQGSEA. The CDR3 spells CSAWDRHETQYF. The DNA of the CDR3 is TGCAGCGCGTGGGACAGGCACGAGACCCAGTACTTC.

This chain connects TRBV7-8 to TRBJ1-2; unclear D gene. CDR3 length: 14 amino acids. Trimming cost V 1 base and J 6 bases, with 12 bases left between them. Germline V gene lookup returns CDR1 SGHVS and CDR2 FQNEAQ. CDR3 loop: CASSLVACQHGYTF. In nucleotides, the CDR3 is TGTGCCAGCAGCTTAGTAGCCTGCCAACATGGCTACACCTTC.

Turning to this clonotype: The CDR3 carries no conserved terminal phenylalanine or tryptophan, so it likely arises from a read error. V and J are TRBV11-1 and TRBJ2-7, with a possible D match to TRBD2 (6 bases). Germline CDR1 and CDR2: SGHAT and FQDESV (reference sequence). This CDR3 has 15 residues. The DNA for the CDR3 is TGTGCCAGCAGCTTAGTGGGGACGGGAGATTACGAACAGTACTAC. The encoded protein is CASSLVGTGDYEQYY.

About this clonotype: Since a much larger clone is just one base distant, this may be a read error. V gene TRBV4-2 combines with J gene TRBJ1-6; D uncertain. Germline loops: CDR1 LGHNA, CDR2 YNFKEQ. The length of the CDR3 is 14 residues. The CDR3 spells CASSLSSANSPLNF. As DNA, the CDR3 is TGTGCCAGCAGCCTTAGCAGTGCTAATTCACCCCTCAACTTT.

On this clonotype itself: Given a much more abundant clone one base away, this may be a read error. The rearrangement uses TRBV6-2 or TRBV6-3 and TRBJ1-2; no definite D call. This CDR3 has 11 amino acids. Germline values: CDR1 MNHEY, CDR2 SVGEGT. The CDR3 DNA follows: TGTGCCAACAGTTACAGCTATGGCTACACCTTC. It specifies CANSYSYGYTF.

This clonotype was detected many times. J is TRBJ2-7 and V is TRBV6-5, with D perhaps given as TRBD1 or TRBD2 (5 bases each). CDR1 is MNHEY, CDR2 SVGAGI, per germline. Trimming stripped 6 bases from V and 6 bases from J, with 15 bases between. CDR3 length equals 13 residues. This CDR3 is CASSPGPGTEQYF. In DNA, the CDR3 is TGTGCCAGCAGCCCCGGGCCCGGGACCGAGCAGTACTTC.

About this clonotype: A much larger clone lies a single base off, so this may be a read error. CDR3 sequence reads: CATRGLAGDPWFF. Here the CDR3 DNA reads TGTGCCACCAGAGGACTAGCGGGAGATCCATGGTTCTTT. The chain employs TRBV10-3 and TRBJ2-3, with 13 bases that match TRBD2. This CDR3 contains 13 residues. Germline V gene data show CDR1 as ENHRY and CDR2 as SYGVKD.

This clonotype was seen more than once but under ten times. The chain has TRBV6-1 and TRBJ2-1; 9 nucleotides agree with TRBD1. V dropped 6 bases and J dropped 4; count of bases not matched to a gene: 7. Per germline, CDR1 MNHNS and CDR2 SASEGT. This CDR3 spans 15 amino acids. The CDR3 region is CASSKGQGEYNEQFF. CDR3 DNA: TGTGCCAGCAGCAAGGGACAGGGCGAATACAATGAGCAGTTCTTC.

This chain uses TRBV6-1 with TRBJ2-2; the D is unclear. Germline V CDR1 and CDR2: MNHNS, SASEGT. The CDR3 extends over 15 amino acids. V lost 7 bases and J lost 3, with 15 bases in between. CDR3 DNA: TGTGCCAGCAACGATCGAGTTTTGGACACCGGGGAGCTGTTTTTT. Its translation is CASNDRVLDTGELFF.

The chain carries TRBV11-2 and TRBJ2-1; the match to TRBD1 covers 7 bases. The CDR3 is 13 amino acids. Per the germline V gene, CDR1 is SGHAT and CDR2 is FQNNGV. Trimming cost V 7 bases and J 10 bases; bases outside gene matches: 10. DNA of the CDR3: TGTGCCAGCAATCGACAGGGATGGGGGGAGCAGTTCTTC. Translated: CASNRQGWGEQFF. Combining the CDR3 with reference TRBV11-2 and TRBJ2-1 gives the whole variable domain EAGVAQSPRYKIIEKRQSVAFWCNPISGHATLYWYQQILGQGPKLLIQFQNNGVVDDSQLPKDRFSAERLKGVDSTLKIQPAKLEDSAVYLCASNRQGWGEQFFGPGTRLTVL.

Details on this clonotype: The CDR3 does not close with the conserved phenylalanine or tryptophan, likely indicating a read error. The chain joins TRBV5-4 to TRBJ2-2; 7 bases line up with TRBD1. Unmatched junction bases numbered 6, after V lost 4 bases and J lost 6 bases. The CDR3 totals 14 residues. The germline gives CDR1 SGHNT, CDR2 YYREEE (reference sequence). The chain's CDR3 is CASSPTGVAGELFS. The CDR3 DNA is TGTGCCAGCAGCCCAACAGGGGTAGCCGGGGAGCTGTTTTCT.

This clonotype has at least ten counts. The V and J genes are TRBV6-2 or TRBV6-3 and TRBJ2-7; 10 bases align to TRBD1. Trimming cost V 5 bases and J 3 bases; bases outside gene matches: 4. The CDR3 contains 14 residues. The V gene's germline CDR1 is MNHEY and CDR2 SVGEGT. The chain's CDR3 is CASSGRTGGYEQYF. The CDR3 DNA sequence: TGTGCCAGCAGTGGCCGGACAGGGGGCTACGAGCAGTACTTC.

Comment on this clonotype: A junction end diverges from the germline sequence, so it may reflect a read error. V gene TRBV11-2 combines with J gene TRBJ2-3; no reliable D call. The germline V gene encodes CDR1 SGHAT and CDR2 FQNNGV. The CDR3 sequence is 14 residues long. The CDR3 DNA is TGTGCCAGCAGCTCATTAGGCTCGATAGATACACAGTATTTT. It translates to CASSSLGSIDTQYF.